This TCR beta chain was observed in a study of blood T cell repertoires in COVID-19. Source study methods: The authors estimated nucleated cell counts from reference gene primer amplification. The assay was immunoSEQ multiplex PCR, and TCRdb's table has in-frame clones only and misses some. V, J and clone size are taken as reported in that table, and D and trimming were inferred from the DNA itself. This sample has around 99,000 clones, with approximately 87% found just once. The sample was peripheral blood. The receptor's source is a woman aged 55-69 years with acute or convalescent COVID-19.

The CDR3 nucleotides read TGCGCCAGCTCCCCCGGACGGAGGGACGAGACCCAGTACTTC. This translates into CASSPGRRDETQYF. The chain recombines TRBV5-1 with TRBJ2-5, with D maybe TRBD2 (6 bases). The CDR3 extends over 14 amino acids. In germline, CDR1 is SGHRS, CDR2 YFSETQ. V shed 7 bases and J shed 5 bases, with 18 bases lying between them.